A single sample gave rise to the 28 T cell receptor beta chains below, sequenced in a study of OX40 agonist ivuxolimab in advanced cancers. Library construction relied on the immunoSEQ multiplex PCR assay. Not all clones reach the TCRdb copy of this immuneACCESS table, which keeps in-frame sequences only. Checked studies attribute under half of the gap to unresolved V genes and leave the rest unexplained. The table for this sample lists approximately 100,000 clones; 80% to 90% of them were counted only once. The ten largest clones capture roughly 0.79% of the sample. The material was CD4+ or CD8+ T cells sorted from blood, obtained in a trial of the OX40 agonist ivuxolimab. The receptors derive from an adult with an advanced solid tumor such as melanoma, head and neck, liver or kidney cancer.

The chain joins TRBV27 to TRBJ1-5; TRBD1 matches at 8 bases. The germline gives CDR1 MNHEY, CDR2 SMNVEV (reference sequence). This CDR3 is built from 14 residues. J gave up 4 bases and V 5 bases, and 4 bases lay outside the gene matches. The chain's CDR3 is CASSPTGGNQPQHF. As DNA, the CDR3 is TGTGCCAGCAGTCCAACAGGGGGAAATCAGCCCCAGCATTTT.

The table lists this clone with a few counts. J is TRBJ1-1 and V is TRBV4-3; a weak D match, TRBD1 (5 bases). V lost 1 base, J lost 4 bases, and 7 bases lay in between. The CDR3 covers 13 residues. Germline CDR1 reads LGHNA; CDR2 reads YSLEER. CDR3 protein: CASSQADITEAFF. CDR3 sequence (DNA): TGCGCCAGCAGCCAAGCGGACATCACTGAAGCTTTCTTT.

The chain combines TRBV5-1 with TRBJ2-3; 8 bases are shared with TRBD1. Trimming cost V 4 bases and J 4 bases; bases outside gene matches: 5. This CDR3 region has 14 residues. Looked up from germline, CDR1 is SGHRS and CDR2 is YFSETQ. DNA of the CDR3: TGCGCCAGCAGCACCGGACAGGGACCAGATACGCAGTATTTT. Encoded protein: CASSTGQGPDTQYF.

The chain employs TRBV30 and TRBJ1-6, with D unclear. Trimming took off 4 bases at V and 9 bases at J, with 13 bases between the two ends. This CDR3 is built from 13 residues. Looked up from germline, CDR1 is GTSNPN and CDR2 is SVGIG (reference sequence). This CDR3 reads CAWTDLEGSPLHF. In DNA form, the CDR3 reads TGTGCCTGGACCGACCTGGAAGGTTCACCCCTCCACTTT.

This chain uses TRBV30 with TRBJ2-7, with D maybe TRBD1 (7 bases). Germline V gene sequence: CDR1 GTSNPN, CDR2 SVGIG (reference sequence). The CDR3 has 20 amino acids. Trimming took 0 bases from V and 2 from J, leaving 29 bases between them. The CDR3 coding sequence is TGTGCCTGGAGTGTGAGGGCCTCTTTACGTGGGGGCAGGGGGGCCTACGAGCAGTACTTC. Translation: CAWSVRASLRGGRGAYEQYF.

The rearrangement joins TRBV30 to TRBJ2-3; 15 nucleotides agree with TRBD2. Germline trimming cut 0 bases from V and 3 bases from J; bases unmatched to any gene: 1. Per the germline V gene, CDR1 is GTSNPN and CDR2 is SVGIG (reference sequence). The CDR3 contains 16 residues. CDR3 coding DNA: TGTGCCTGGAGTGTAGGGACTAGCGGGGGGACAGATACGCAGTATTTT. It translates to CAWSVGTSGGTDTQYF.

V usage is TRBV11-2 and J usage is TRBJ2-1, with a possible D match to TRBD1 (6 bases). With 5 bases removed from V and 8 bases from J, the gap between germline ends came to 19 bases. CDR3 length: 15 amino acids. The V gene's germline CDR1 is SGHAT and CDR2 FQNNGV. CDR3: CASSRIQGINHEQFF. The CDR3 DNA follows: TGTGCCAGCAGCCGAATCCAGGGGATAAATCATGAGCAGTTCTTC.

This clone showed up just once. The chain uses TRBV7-2 and TRBJ2-4; D is possibly TRBD1 or TRBD2 (7 bases each). V was cut by 6 bases and J by 14 bases, with 14 bases left in between. From germline, CDR1 is SGHTA and CDR2 FQGNSA. This CDR3 contains 11 residues. CDR3 protein: CASRSGGGEYF. The CDR3 DNA sequence: TGTGCCAGCAGGTCAGGGGGAGGGGAGTACTTC.

The V and J genes are TRBV19 and TRBJ1-2; the D gene is possibly TRBD1 (5 bases). The CDR3 consists of 16 residues. Trimming left V 6 bases short and J 0 bases short, with 17 bases between. Germline assignment: CDR1 LNHDA and CDR2 SQIVND (reference sequence). The CDR3 here is CASRSRGVGSNYGYTF. Here the CDR3 DNA reads TGTGCCAGTAGATCACGGGGGGTAGGGTCTAACTATGGCTACACCTTC.

The chain couples TRBV19 to TRBJ2-3; TRBD1 aligns across 8 bases. This CDR3 is built from 14 residues. Germline V gene sequence: CDR1 LNHDA, CDR2 SQIVND (reference sequence). J gave up 6 bases and V 6 bases, and 8 bases lay outside the gene matches. As DNA, the CDR3 is TGTGCCAGTAGCGGTTCAGGGGGCGTGGATACGCAGTATTTT. It yields the protein CASSGSGGVDTQYF.

This clone showed up just once. This chain joins TRBV19 and TRBJ1-4, with D tentatively TRBD1 (6 bases). Germline V gives CDR1 LNHDA, CDR2 SQIVND (reference sequence). V dropped 9 bases and J dropped 3 bases, with 14 bases sitting between them. The CDR3 is 14 amino acids. DNA for the CDR3: TGTGCCAGCACTCTGACAGGTTCTAATGAAAAACTGTTTTTT. It translates to CASTLTGSNEKLFF.

This clone was seen a few times. The V and J genes are TRBV6-5 and TRBJ1-3; TRBD1 is a possible D gene (5 bases). CDR1 is MNHEY and CDR2 is SVGAGI in the germline V gene. This CDR3 contains 16 residues. V lost 4 bases to trimming and J lost 0 bases, with 13 bases between them. CDR3 in amino acids: CASSFRQILSGNTIYF. The CDR3 DNA sequence: TGTGCCAGCAGTTTCCGACAGATCCTCTCTGGAAACACCATATATTTT.

Concerning this clone: Other nucleotide sequences from this sample produce the same CDR3. This chain connects TRBV28 to TRBJ1-1; no clear D. Germline values: CDR1 MDHEN, CDR2 SYDVKM. The ends were cut back, 5 bases at V and 0 bases at J, with 10 bases in the middle. The CDR3 is 14 amino acids. The CDR3 region has the DNA TGTGCCAGCAGTAGAGGGCATTTGAACACTGAAGCTTTCTTT. Its protein product is CASSRGHLNTEAFF.

The chain joins TRBV19 to TRBJ1-1; D may be TRBD1 (5 bases). Trimming removed 0 bases at V and 1 base at J, with 9 bases between. CDR3 length: 15 amino acids. CDR1 is LNHDA and CDR2 is SQIVND in the germline V gene (reference sequence). The CDR3 loop reads CASSIEGVTNTEAFF. The CDR3 DNA sequence: TGTGCCAGTAGTATAGAAGGGGTCACGAACACTGAAGCTTTCTTT.

V is TRBV9 and J is TRBJ2-2; D is possibly TRBD2 (7 bases). Germline V lookup: CDR1 SGDLS, CDR2 YYNGEE. V lost 0 bases and J 0 bases, leaving 9 bases between the germline ends. This CDR3 contains 16 residues. CDR3 nucleotide sequence: TGTGCCAGCAGCGTAGGGGAGGGGGCGAACACCGGGGAGCTGTTTTTT. This encodes CASSVGEGANTGELFF.

V gene TRBV5-1 combines with J gene TRBJ2-7; D may be TRBD2 (7 bases). V dropped 2 bases and J dropped 3 bases, with 12 bases sitting between them. Germline V gene lookup returns CDR1 SGHRS and CDR2 YFSETQ. This CDR3 has 14 residues. CDR3 coding DNA: TGCGCCAGCAGCTTACGCGGGGGCGGCTACGAGCAGTACTTC. Translating it yields CASSLRGGGYEQYF.

The J gene is TRBJ1-3, the V gene TRBV18; D remains ambiguous. Deletions cut 1 base from V and 0 bases from J, with 10 bases between. Germline lookup yields CDR1 KGHSH and CDR2 LQKENI. This CDR3 has 16 amino acids. The CDR3 spells CASSPRSDHSGNTIYF. CDR3 nucleotides: TGTGCCAGCTCACCACGCTCAGACCACTCTGGAAACACCATATATTTT.

This chain joins TRBV7-3 and TRBJ2-7; D unresolved. The ends were cut back, 5 bases at V and 0 bases at J, with 8 bases in the middle. The CDR3 length is 13 residues. The germline V gene encodes CDR1 SGHTA and CDR2 FQGTGA. CDR3 DNA: TGTGCCAGCAGCCCGTACGTCTCCTACGAGCAGTACTTC. Encoded protein: CASSPYVSYEQYF.

V usage is TRBV4-3 and J usage is TRBJ1-5, with TRBD1 as a possible D gene (5 bases). The CDR3 is 15 amino acids. V was clipped by 4 bases and J by 3 bases, with 13 bases between them. CDR1 is LGHNA, CDR2 YSLEER, per germline. Written as DNA, the CDR3 is TGCGCCAGCAGCCCCGGGGCCACTCTCAATCAGCCCCAGCATTTT. This encodes CASSPGATLNQPQHF.

Comments on this clone: In the same sample, other DNA sequences code for this CDR3. The CDR3 nucleotides are TGCGCCAGCAGCCAAGGGGCAGGAACTTACAATGAGCAGTTCTTC. It yields the protein CASSQGAGTYNEQFF. The chain carries TRBV4-3 and TRBJ2-1; D is ambiguous. Germline CDR1 and CDR2: LGHNA and YSLEER. V was pared by 1 base and J by 4 bases, with 11 bases between. This CDR3 is built from 15 residues.

The rearrangement uses TRBV29-1 and TRBJ2-3; no clear D. CDR3 size: 13 residues. Germline V gives CDR1 SQVTM, CDR2 ANQGSEA. Trimming took 6 bases from V and 4 from J, leaving 14 bases between them. This chain's CDR3 is CSVIKQPPDTQYF. The DNA for the CDR3 is TGCAGCGTCATAAAACAACCCCCAGATACGCAGTATTTT.

The chain uses TRBV18 and TRBJ1-2; D not resolved. V lost 0 bases, J lost 5 bases, and 16 bases lay in between. The CDR3 is made up of 16 amino acids. The V gene's germline CDR1 is KGHSH and CDR2 LQKENI. The DNA for the CDR3 is TGTGCCAGCTCACCACCCCACCCGGGTCTAGGGTATGGCTACACCTTC. Translation gives CASSPPHPGLGYGYTF.

This sequence joins TRBV9 and TRBJ2-2; TRBD1 or TRBD2 may be the D gene (5 bases each). The CDR3 runs to 15 residues. V gave up 0 bases and J gave up 5 bases, with 11 bases separating them. Germline values: CDR1 SGDLS, CDR2 YYNGEE. The DNA for the CDR3 is TGTGCCAGCAGCGTAGAGGGACGGTCGACCGGGGAGCTGTTTTTT. This gives the protein CASSVEGRSTGELFF.

The CDR3 sequence is CASRPTGVNEQFF. In DNA, the CDR3 is TGTGCCAGCAGGCCTACAGGGGTCAATGAGCAGTTCTTC. The chain couples TRBV6-5 to TRBJ2-1, with 7 bases identical to TRBD1. This CDR3 contains 13 residues. V gave up 6 bases and J gave up 6 bases; unmatched junction bases: 5. Germline V gene lookup returns CDR1 MNHEY and CDR2 SVGAGI.

This clone was recorded a few times. The chain links TRBV11-2 to TRBJ2-5; no firm D call. The ends were cut back, 5 bases at V and 2 bases at J, with 15 bases in the middle. The CDR3 contains 15 residues. CDR1 is SGHAT and CDR2 is FQNNGV in the germline V gene. The CDR3: CASSMGQIKQETQYF. The CDR3 nucleotides are TGTGCCAGCAGCATGGGCCAGATTAAACAAGAGACCCAGTACTTC. The complete variable domain, with remaining parts taken from reference TRBV11-2 and TRBJ2-5, reads EAGVAQSPRYKIIEKRQSVAFWCNPISGHATLYWYQQILGQGPKLLIQFQNNGVVDDSQLPKDRFSAERLKGVDSTLKIQPAKLEDSAVYLCASSMGQIKQETQYFGPGTRLLVL.

The chain combines TRBV7-8 with TRBJ2-2, with 10 bases identical to TRBD2. CDR1 is SGHVS and CDR2 is FQNEAQ in the germline V gene. V dropped 5 bases and J dropped 1; count of bases not matched to a gene: 4. This CDR3 region has 16 residues. CDR3 sequence: CASSQRTSGNTGELFF. The CDR3 coding sequence is TGTGCCAGCAGCCAAAGGACTAGCGGGAACACCGGGGAGCTGTTTTTT.

The rearrangement joins TRBV28 to TRBJ2-7; D gene uncertain. Germline assignment: CDR1 MDHEN and CDR2 SYDVKM. With 4 bases removed from V and 7 bases from J, the gap between germline ends came to 11 bases. This CDR3 is 12 amino acids long. The CDR3 protein is CASSSPGREQYF. The CDR3 DNA is TGTGCCAGCAGTTCCCCCGGACGAGAGCAGTACTTC.

The genes are TRBV7-3 and TRBJ2-1, with D hard to call. Germline V gene lookup returns CDR1 SGHTA and CDR2 FQGTGA. Trimming cost V 5 bases and J 5 bases, with 10 bases left between them. This CDR3 region has 13 residues. CDR3 sequence: CASSLGSDNEQFF. For the CDR3, the DNA is TGTGCCAGCAGCCTAGGTTCCGACAATGAGCAGTTCTTC.